This T cell receptor (beta chain) is drawn from a study of T cells in localized non-small cell lung cancer. The CDR3 has 15 residues. V shed 4 bases and J shed 0 bases, with 13 bases lying between them. Germline V gene data show CDR1 as GTSNPN and CDR2 as SVGIG (reference sequence). Profiled with immunoSEQ multiplex PCR; TCRdb holds only in-frame clones, not every one. The table lists around 40,000 clones, 85% to 90% of them singletons. The source was peripheral blood, collected before any cancer treatment. This rearrangement joins TRBV30 to TRBJ2-1; possibly TRBD1 for D (5 bases). The clonotype comes from an older female donor with stage I squamous cell lung carcinoma. For the CDR3, the DNA is TGTGCCTGGATTAGGGGCCGTAGCTCCTACAATGAGCAGTTCTTC. This encodes CAWIRGRSSYNEQFF.